Listed below are T cell receptor beta chains from one sample, sequenced in a study of identical twins. TCRdb re-derived calls from the 5' RACE reads in MiXCR, one entry per CDR3 protein. The repertoire includes approximately 600,000 distinct CDR3 sequences, about 7.6% of them detected once, and about 1.6% sits in the top ten. This same sample was also part of a study on yellow fever vaccine responses in identical twins.

The material sequenced was PBMCs. The source of these receptors is a woman aged 18-29 years in good health. The CDR3 runs from the conserved cysteine through the conserved F or W. The D gene is left open where the match is weak. Expanded clones are given a class, and other clones once, few, many or no size at all.

NA,TRBJ2-2,NA,TRBV24-1,TGTGCCACCAGTGATTTTGGACAAGCAGGGGAGCTGTTTTTT,CATSDFGQAGELFF
NA,TRBJ2-6,TRBD1,TRBV10-3,TGTACCATCAAAGGGACAGGGACTGGGGCCAACGTCCTGACTTTC,CTIKGTGTGANVLTF
NA,TRBJ2-6,NA,TRBV7-8,TGTGCCAGCAGCTTAGCCGGGACCCCTCCTGGGGCCAACGTCCTGACTTTC,CASSLAGTPPGANVLTF
few,TRBJ2-5,TRBD2,TRBV25-1,TGTGCCAGCAGTGAATGGACTAGCGGGAGGAGAGAGACCCAGTACTTC,CASSEWTSGRRETQYF
few,TRBJ2-5,NA,TRBV5-1,TGCGCCAGCAGCCCCAGACAGGGACTCTCGGGGGAGACCCAGTACTTC,CASSPRQGLSGETQYF
NA,TRBJ2-6,NA,TRBV5-1,TGCGCCAGCAGCTTTAGTGGCAGTCTCCTTCTTGGGGCCAACGTCCTGACTTTC,CASSFSGSLLLGANVLTF
few,TRBJ1-1,NA,TRBV10-3,TGTGCCATCAGTCCGGGGTCAGTTGAAGCTTTCTTT,CAISPGSVEAFF
few,TRBJ2-7,TRBD2,TRBV5-1,TGCGCCAGCAGCTTGAGCGGGAGTATCTACGAGCAGTACTTC,CASSLSGSIYEQYF
NA,TRBJ1-3,NA,TRBV5-1,TGCGCCAGCAGACCAACGGACCTCTCTGGAAACACCATATATTTT,CASRPTDLSGNTIYF
few,TRBJ2-1,NA,TRBV20-1,TGCAGTGCTAGAGATGAACGGAGCGGGAATGAGCAGTTCTTC,CSARDERSGNEQFF
many,TRBJ2-1,TRBD2,TRBV20-1,TGCAGTGCTAAACTAGCGGCAATCACACTCAGTGAGCAGTTCTTC,CSAKLAAITLSEQFF
few,TRBJ2-7,TRBD2,TRBV29-1,TGCAGCGTTGAAGGCGTGGGGGGGATTTACACCTACGAGCAGTACTTC,CSVEGVGGIYTYEQYF
NA,TRBJ2-3,NA,TRBV20-1,TGCTGTGCTTCAGTTCGGGTAGCTAGCACAGATACGCAGTATTTT,CCASVRVASTDTQYF
NA,TRBJ2-5,TRBD2,TRBV6-1,TGTGCCAGCAGGGATCCTAGCGGGGGGAACCAAGAAACCCAGTACTTC,CASRDPSGGNQETQYF
few,TRBJ2-5,TRBD2,TRBV7-7,TGTGCCAGCAGCTTCAAGAGCGGGGGTATAGAGACCCAGTACTTC,CASSFKSGGIETQYF
NA,TRBJ2-3,TRBD2,TRBV2,TGTGCCAGCAGTGAACTTGGCGGGAGGTCAGATACGCAGTATTTT,CASSELGGRSDTQYF